This T cell receptor beta chain was sequenced for a study of cytomegalovirus exposure and HLA in healthy donors (TCRdb year 2017). Background on the whole study: According to a later analysis, the approximately 130 validation repertoires were produced on the same platform as the 680 or so repertoires of the first cohort. The study was designed to test whether signatures of past pathogen exposure could be identified by cataloging public T cell receptors. High-throughput TCR immunosequencing, statistical association of individual TCRs with disease status, and machine learning were combined to predict cytomegalovirus infection status. A separate validation cohort of roughly 110 different subjects was used in addition to the roughly 670-subject first cohort. Beyond this particular receptor, the publication reports: The study gave a list of some 150 TCR beta chains associated with cytomegalovirus. All 120 or so repertoires were used to score co-occurrence in the validation cohort in a later analysis, because that analysis had no HLA typing for the cohort. Most TCR sequences were seen in very few donors, while some public TCRs were found in many individuals. Of the cluster scores, roughly 95% were above 0 in a later analysis, which found that TCRs clustered in the first cohort also tended to co-occur in the 120 validation repertoires. The classifier was reported to diagnose cytomegalovirus status with high specificity and sensitivity in both the original and validation cohorts. It was suggested by the authors that the approach could potentially be generalized to other disease states and immunological phenotypes. A few of the identified cytomegalovirus-associated TCR beta chains were confirmed in vitro to be specific for cytomegalovirus antigens.

V loses 4 bases of germline sequence and J loses 4 bases, and the interval between the two ends is 5 bases. According to the germline V gene, CDR1 reads SGDLS and CDR2 reads YYNGEE. Measured from the cysteine to the phenylalanine, the CDR3 is 11 residues long. Only CDR3 DNA is held: 33 bases, read in frame from base 1. Separate from the roughly 650-subject first cohort, the validation cohort of over 90 subjects was the group to which the donors belonged. The library was produced with the immunoSEQ multiplex PCR assay. As for how the authors treated the data: A statistical classification framework was built to diagnose cytomegalovirus status from the catalog of TCR beta chain sequences. Sourced from immuneACCESS, this table was stored by TCRdb with only in-frame sequences that have V and J called. A share of the clones is absent; for the studies checked, an unresolved V gene accounts for under half, and the remainder has no known explanation. V and J calls and clone size are as listed in that table; D and trimming were resolved from the DNA. Recorded for this sample are approximately 65,000 clones; around 93% of them occurred a single time. The ten biggest clones cover roughly 5.3% of the sample.

Note on this clone: Its antigen has not been determined. No much larger clone exists at a distance of one base, and base qualities are not known.

The V and J segments used are TRBV9 and TRBJ1-2; confidence is insufficient to name the D gene. The receptor was derived from a man younger than 30 in good health and CMV-seropositive. The sequencing sample was made of PBMCs. The base sequence is TGTGCCAGCAGCCGGGGCTATGGCTACACCTTC. Translation gives CASSRGYGYTF.